This T cell receptor (beta chain) originates from a study of Tregs in tolerant kidney transplant recipients. Germline assignment: CDR1 KGHSH and CDR2 LQKENI. The CDR3 has 17 amino acids. V dropped 4 bases and J dropped 10 bases, with 28 bases sitting between them. Mixed chimerism was transient after nonmyeloablative marrow transplants from related graft donors. Produced via immunoSEQ multiplex PCR; TCRdb's table is partial and in-frame only. Of 84,000 or so clones listed, 80% to 95% were seen once; the top ten hold roughly 1.7%. The clonotype was recovered from a human patient who received a combined kidney and bone marrow transplant. The T cells may partly be graft donor cells. This chain joins TRBV18 and TRBJ1-1; D possibly corresponds to TRBD1 (5 bases). Source: CD4+ T cells from blood (PBMCs), taken 12 months after the transplant. The CDR3 region has the DNA TGTGCCAGCTCACTCCGACAGTCCTTTCAGGGTCGGGGGGGAGCTTTCTTT. Its translation is CASSLRQSFQGRGGAFF.